The text below deals with one T cell receptor beta chain. Antigen unknown. The data were taken from a study of T cell responses to AZD1222 COVID-19 vaccine. The study, taken as a whole, reports: Repertoire samples came only from after the peak T cell response.

Germline V gene data show CDR1 as SGHRS and CDR2 as YFSETQ. With 4 bases clipped from V and 2 bases from J, the junction kept 4 bases outside the gene matches. The CDR3 length is 14 residues. Sequencing was performed with immunoSEQ multiplex PCR; in TCRdb, only in-frame clones are kept and a portion is missing. This table has 90,000 to 120,000 clones, under 95% appearing once. This receptor was taken from an adult in good health. The gene calls are TRBV5-1 and TRBJ2-7, with TRBD1 matching over 9 bases. The source was peripheral blood, collected on day 0 of AZD1222 vaccination. The CDR3 DNA follows: TGCGCCAGCAGCATTACAGGGGGCGCCTACGAGCAGTACTTC. Protein sequence: CASSITGGAYEQYF. The variable domain in full, with the rest retrieved from reference TRBV5-1 and TRBJ2-7, is KAGVTQTPRYLIKTRGQQVTLSCSPISGHRSVSWYQQTPGQGLQFLFEYFSETQRNKGNFPGRFSGRQFSNSRSEMNVSTLELGDSALYLCASSITGGAYEQYFGPGTRLTVT.